These 14 T cell receptor beta chains were all obtained from the same sample, sequenced in a study of neurological immune-mediated disorders. Using its own MiXCR run on the 5' RACE reads, TCRdb lists one record per CDR3 protein. The data show more than 35,000 distinct CDR3 sequences, about 6% seen once. Input material: CD4+ T cells from blood. These TCRs come from a woman in her 40s in good health.

This clonotype was counted at least ten times. The chain employs TRBV28 and TRBJ1-1, with a tentative D call TRBD1 (6 bases). CDR3 length: 15 amino acids. CDR1 is MDHEN and CDR2 is SYDVKM in the germline V gene. V was clipped by 11 bases and J by 1 base, with 20 bases between them. The chain's CDR3 is CAARGGGQENTEAFF. The CDR3 nucleotides read TGTGCCGCAAGGGGGGGTGGGCAGGAGAACACTGAAGCTTTCTTT.

This clonotype was counted at least ten times. The gene calls are TRBV4-2 and TRBJ2-7; 7 bases are a match to TRBD2. V trimming: 1 base; J trimming: 3 bases; junction bases outside the gene matches: 18. Germline CDR1 and CDR2: LGHNA and YNFKEQ. This CDR3 has 19 residues. CDR3 sequence (DNA): TGTGCCAGCAGCCAAGGGGGACTGCTTCCGGGACTAACAGGCTACGAGCAGTACTTC. Residues: CASSQGGLLPGLTGYEQYF.

This clonotype was counted ten times or more. The V gene is TRBV7-6, the J gene TRBJ2-1; no clear D. Trimming stripped 5 bases from V and 5 bases from J, with 10 bases between. Germline lookup yields CDR1 SGHVS and CDR2 FNYEAQ. This CDR3 contains 13 residues. DNA of the CDR3: TGTGCCAGCAGCCCCCCTCGGGACAATGAGCAGTTCTTC. Protein product: CASSPPRDNEQFF. Using reference TRBV7-6 and TRBJ2-1 for the parts outside the CDR3, the full variable domain is GAGVSQSPRYKVTKRGQDVALRCDPISGHVSLYWYRQALGQGPEFLTYFNYEAQQDKSGLPNDRFSAERPEGSISTLTIQRTEQRDSAMYRCASSPPRDNEQFFGPGTRLTVL.

This clonotype was seen repeatedly, ten times or more. The chain uses TRBV18 and TRBJ1-2; weak D call: TRBD1 (5 bases). This CDR3 region has 13 residues. V was trimmed by 3 bases and J by 4 bases, leaving 9 bases between them. Per the germline V gene, CDR1 is KGHSH and CDR2 is LQKENI. CDR3 DNA sequence: TGTGCCAGCTCACCGGACAATTCCTATGGCTACACCTTC. Its translation is CASSPDNSYGYTF. The complete variable domain, with remaining parts taken from reference TRBV18 and TRBJ1-2, reads NAGVMQNPRHLVRRRGQEARLRCSPMKGHSHVYWYRQLPEEGLKFMVYLQKENIIDESGMPKERFSAEFPKEGPSILRIQQVVRGDSAAYFCASSPDNSYGYTFGSGTRLTVV.

The sample holds many counts of this clonotype. The V and J genes are TRBV7-2 and TRBJ1-1; D is unclear. Germline values: CDR1 SGHTA, CDR2 FQGNSA. The length of the CDR3 is 17 residues. The germline V and J ends were trimmed by 5 bases and 3 bases, with 22 bases remaining between them. CDR3 in amino acids: CASSPRVSKAADTEAFF. The CDR3 nucleotides read TGTGCCAGCAGCCCTAGAGTCTCCAAGGCGGCGGACACTGAAGCTTTCTTT.

This clonotype appeared many times. The CDR3 here is CASSLGYDNEQYF. CDR3 nucleotides: TGTGCCAGCAGCTTAGGGTACGACAACGAGCAGTACTTC. J is TRBJ2-7 and V is TRBV7-3; D remains unclear. V lost 2 bases to trimming and J lost 5 bases, with 10 bases between them. Germline values: CDR1 SGHTA, CDR2 FQGTGA. There are 13 residues in the CDR3.

In its sample, this clonotype was seen many times. V usage is TRBV5-1 and J usage is TRBJ2-4; perhaps D is TRBD1 or TRBD2 (5 bases each). The CDR3 runs to 16 residues. Germline V gene sequence: CDR1 SGHRS, CDR2 YFSETQ. Trimming pared 4 bases from V and 5 bases from J, leaving 19 bases between. CDR3 region: CASSQGPERIQNIQYF. The DNA for the CDR3 is TGCGCCAGCAGCCAGGGACCTGAACGGATACAAAACATTCAGTACTTC.

The gene calls are TRBV28 and TRBJ2-7; either TRBD1 or TRBD2 may fit D (6 bases each). CDR3 length equals 13 residues. The germline V gene encodes CDR1 MDHEN and CDR2 SYDVKM. V lost 4 bases and J lost 9, with 16 bases in between. The CDR3 nucleotides are TGTGCCAGCAGTTACCGGACAGTCGGGGGGCAGTACTTC. It translates to CASSYRTVGGQYF.

This clonotype appeared many times. The chain couples TRBV19 to TRBJ1-1; TRBD1 aligns across 8 bases. This CDR3 is 13 amino acids long. The germline gives CDR1 LNHDA, CDR2 SQIVND (reference sequence). V shed 6 bases and J 7 bases; nucleotides not matched to a gene: 7. CDR3: CASRDGTGLEAFF. Here the CDR3 DNA reads TGTGCCAGTAGGGATGGGACAGGACTTGAAGCTTTCTTT.

At least ten counts were recorded for this clonotype. This chain uses TRBV28 with TRBJ2-1, with D tentatively TRBD2 (5 bases). V was clipped by 5 bases and J by 6 bases, with 14 bases between them. In germline, CDR1 is MDHEN, CDR2 SYDVKM. The CDR3 spans 14 residues. CDR3 sequence: CASSPTGTRNEQFF. CDR3 nucleotides: TGTGCCAGCAGTCCTACGGGAACCCGCAATGAGCAGTTCTTC.

This clonotype came up many times. V gene TRBV20-1 combines with J gene TRBJ1-5; 7 bases fit TRBD1. Per the germline V gene, CDR1 is DFQATT and CDR2 is SNEGSKA (reference sequence). The CDR3 has 16 residues. V lost 5 bases, J lost 4 bases, and 14 bases stayed unmatched. This chain's CDR3 is CSALTADRRANQPQHF. CDR3 coding DNA: TGCAGTGCTCTCACCGCGGACAGGAGAGCGAATCAGCCCCAGCATTTT.

This clonotype occurred many times. The genes are TRBV29-1 and TRBJ2-5, with 8 bases aligning to TRBD1. The V gene end was trimmed by 7 bases and the J gene end by 5 bases; junction bases not matched to a gene: 6. This CDR3 contains 12 residues. Looked up from germline, CDR1 is SQVTM and CDR2 is ANQGSEA. The chain's CDR3 is CSALDRAETQYF. CDR3 DNA sequence: TGCAGCGCCCTGGACAGGGCGGAGACCCAGTACTTC.

This clonotype appeared many times. V gene TRBV12-3 or TRBV12-4 combines with J gene TRBJ1-2; 9 bases line up with TRBD1. The CDR3 loop spans 13 amino acids. Losses at the gene ends were 4 bases for V and 9 bases for J; bases not matched to a gene: 6. This CDR3 reads CASSSGTGTSYTF. The CDR3 DNA reads TGTGCCAGCAGTTCCGGGACAGGGACGAGCTACACCTTC.

This clonotype was seen ten or more times. The chain has TRBV29-1 and TRBJ1-1; TRBD1 matches at 7 bases. The CDR3 sequence is 11 residues long. V trimming: 7 bases; J trimming: 4 bases; junction bases outside the gene matches: 3. Germline values: CDR1 SQVTM, CDR2 ANQGSEA. The CDR3 bases are TGCAGCGGTAGACAGGGCACTGAAGCTTTCTTT. Translation: CSGRQGTEAFF. Combining the CDR3 with reference TRBV29-1 and TRBJ1-1 gives the whole variable domain SAVISQKPSRDICQRGTSLTIQCQVDSQVTMMFWYRQQPGQSLTLIATANQGSEATYESGFVIDKFPISRPNLTFSTLTVSNMSPEDSSIYLCSGRQGTEAFFGQGTRLTVV.